This T cell receptor beta chain was found in a study of patients and donors after allogeneic stem cell transplantation. In TCRdb, the RT-PCR reads were re-called with MiXCR into one record per CDR3 protein. The table shows approximately 170,000 distinct CDR3 sequences, with 20% to 25% occurring only once. This TCR derives from a human donor who was either an allogeneic HSCT recipient or a stem cell or donor lymphocyte infusion donor (not recorded which). It is not recorded whose cells these are; they may come from a transplant donor. Sample: blood, either unsorted or a sorted T cell fraction (not recorded which).

CDR3 amino acids: CASSLGQGNTIYF. CDR3 coding DNA: TGTGCCAGCAGCTTGGGACAGGGAAACACCATATATTTT. This chain uses TRBV5-4 with TRBJ1-3; D might be TRBD1 (5 bases). This CDR3 spans 13 amino acids. Germline V CDR1 and CDR2: SGHNT, YYREEE (reference sequence). V lost 0 bases and J lost 4, with 5 bases in between.